This passage covers 18 T cell receptor beta chains from one sample sequenced in a study of T cell responses to AZD1222 COVID-19 vaccine. The repertoire was sequenced with immunoSEQ multiplex PCR; TCRdb's copy has only in-frame clones and lacks some. The sample yields about 130,000 clones, around 92% seen once. The sequences come from peripheral blood, collected on day 0 of AZD1222 vaccination. The receptors come from an adult in good health.

This chain connects TRBV15 to TRBJ1-3; D remains unclear. V gave up 3 bases and J gave up 3 bases, with 9 bases separating them. This CDR3 has 14 residues. The germline V gene has CDR1 LNHNV and CDR2 YYDKDF (reference sequence). CDR3 residues: CATSSDRVGNTIYF. In nucleotides, the CDR3 is TGTGCCACCAGCAGCGACCGTGTTGGAAACACCATATATTTT.

The rearrangement uses TRBV5-1 and TRBJ1-1; possible D gene TRBD1, 6 bases. CDR1 and CDR2 from the germline V gene are SGHRS and YFSETQ. The CDR3 sequence is 14 residues long. V gave up 0 bases and J gave up 4 bases, with 10 bases separating them. The CDR3 nucleotides read TGCGCCAGCAGCTTGGCGGTCAGGGGCACTGAAGCTTTCTTT. It codes for CASSLAVRGTEAFF.

The chain is built from TRBV19 and TRBJ1-4, with D possibly TRBD1 on 6 matching bases. The CDR3 has 14 amino acids. Germline CDR1 is LNHDA and CDR2 is SQIVND (reference sequence). V was pared by 3 bases and J by 5 bases, with 10 bases between. CDR3: CASSMDSKNEKLFF. The CDR3 bases are TGTGCCAGTAGTATGGACAGCAAGAATGAAAAACTGTTTTTT.

The CDR3 sequence is CSVGSERTDTQYF. CDR3 nucleotide sequence: TGCAGCGTTGGGTCGGAGAGGACAGATACGCAGTATTTT. The chain joins TRBV29-1 to TRBJ2-3, with no clear D. The ends were cut back, 4 bases at V and 3 bases at J, with 11 bases in the middle. The CDR3 runs 13 residues. CDR1 is SQVTM and CDR2 is ANQGSEA in the germline V gene.

The rearrangement uses TRBV4-1 and TRBJ2-7, with D tentatively TRBD1 or TRBD2 (6 bases each). The CDR3 is made up of 15 amino acids. Looked up from germline, CDR1 is MGHRA and CDR2 is YSYEKL. V lost 2 bases and J lost 3, with 14 bases in between. The CDR3 loop reads CASSQSLGGLYEQYF. As DNA, the CDR3 is TGCGCCAGCAGCCAATCTTTAGGGGGACTCTACGAGCAGTACTTC.

The chain combines TRBV19 with TRBJ2-2; TRBD2 is a possible D gene (5 bases). CDR3 size: 14 residues. V was cut by 3 bases and J by 5 bases, with 10 bases left in between. Germline CDR1 LNHDA, CDR2 SQIVND (reference sequence). The CDR3 coding sequence is TGTGCCAGTAGTATCATGAGGAGGACCGGGGAGCTGTTTTTT. It yields the protein CASSIMRRTGELFF. Full variable domain (remainder filled in from reference TRBV19 and TRBJ2-2): DGGITQSPKYLFRKEGQNVTLSCEQNLNHDAMYWYRQDPGQGLRLIYYSQIVNDFQKGDIAEGYSVSREKKESFPLTVTSAQKNPTAFYLCASSIMRRTGELFFGEGSRLTVL.

J is TRBJ2-5 and V is TRBV24-1; no clear D gene. Germline V gives CDR1 KGHDR, CDR2 SFDVKD. The CDR3 runs to 13 residues. V gave up 2 bases and J gave up 8 bases, with 11 bases separating them. The CDR3 DNA sequence: TGTGCCACCAGTGATTCGGTGGTTCGTACCCAGTACTTC. Translated: CATSDSVVRTQYF.

This rearrangement joins TRBV7-2 to TRBJ2-3, with 8 bases that match TRBD2. V gave up 5 bases and J gave up 0 bases; unmatched junction bases: 4. The CDR3 contains 15 residues. The germline CDR1 and CDR2 sequences are SGHTA and FQGNSA. Here the CDR3 reads CASSLSGVSTDTQYF. The CDR3 DNA reads TGTGCCAGCAGCCTTAGCGGGGTTAGCACAGATACGCAGTATTTT.

The rearrangement joins TRBV21-1 to TRBJ1-1. TRBV21-1 is tagged as a pseudogene. The CDR3 consists of 16 residues. In DNA, the CDR3 is TGTGCCAGCAGCAAATTGCTGGGTGGGGTCACCACTGAAGCTTTCTTT. It codes for CASSKLLGGVTTEAFF.

The V and J genes are TRBV5-1 and TRBJ1-2; a possible D gene is TRBD1 (6 bases). Between the trimmed V and J ends, which lost 0 bases and 4 bases, there was a span of 10 bases. Germline V CDR1 and CDR2: SGHRS, YFSETQ. There are 14 residues in the CDR3. The DNA of the CDR3 is TGCGCCAGCAGCTTGGAGGACAGCCGCTATGGCTACACCTTC. This codes for CASSLEDSRYGYTF.

This clone came up once. This chain uses TRBV4-3 with TRBJ1-4, with 7 nucleotides matching TRBD1. V was pared by 3 bases and J by 8 bases, with 3 bases of the junction left unmatched. The germline V gene encodes CDR1 LGHNA and CDR2 YSLEER. The CDR3 has 13 residues. CDR3 sequence reads: CASSQGQLEKLFF. The CDR3 coding sequence is TGCGCCAGCAGCCAGGGACAGTTGGAAAAACTGTTTTTT.

V usage is TRBV5-4 and J usage is TRBJ2-2; unclear D gene. The V end was cut by 3 bases, the J end by 4 bases, with 13 bases between. The CDR3 extends over 15 amino acids. CDR1 is SGHNT and CDR2 is YYREEE in the germline V gene (reference sequence). The CDR3 loop reads CASSSTQPGTGELFF. CDR3 coding DNA: TGTGCCAGCAGCTCCACCCAGCCCGGCACCGGGGAGCTGTTTTTT.

The rearrangement links TRBV11-3 to TRBJ2-2, with TRBD1 as a possible D gene (6 bases). The V end was cut by 4 bases, the J end by 5 bases, with 17 bases between. Germline V gene sequence: CDR1 SGHNT, CDR2 YENEEA. This CDR3 is built from 16 residues. The DNA for the CDR3 is TGTGCCAGCAGCTCAGCGGTACAGGGCGGGACCGGGGAGCTGTTTTTT. Amino acid sequence: CASSSAVQGGTGELFF. Full variable domain (missing parts from reference TRBV11-3 and TRBJ2-2): EAGVVQSPRYKIIEKKQPVAFWCNPISGHNTLYWYLQNLGQGPELLIRYENEEAVDDSQLPKDRFSAERLKGVDSTLKIQPAELGDSAVYLCASSSAVQGGTGELFFGEGSRLTVL.

This chain uses TRBV7-6 with TRBJ2-5; the D gene is possibly TRBD2 (6 bases). Trimming shortened V by 7 bases and J by 1 base, and 16 bases separated the two germline ends. CDR1 and CDR2 (germline): SGHVS, FNYEAQ. CDR3 size: 15 residues. The CDR3 sequence is CASTGRRGFQETQYF. The DNA for the CDR3 is TGTGCCAGCACCGGACGGAGGGGCTTCCAAGAGACCCAGTACTTC.

V gene TRBV5-4 combines with J gene TRBJ2-5; TRBD1 or TRBD2 may be the D gene (6 bases each). The CDR3 sequence is 13 residues long. Trimming left V 6 bases short and J 5 bases short, with 14 bases between. From germline, CDR1 is SGHNT and CDR2 YYREEE (reference sequence). CDR3 in DNA: TGTGCCAGCATGAGGGGGAGCGGGGAGACCCAGTACTTC. Amino acids: CASMRGSGETQYF.

This chain joins TRBV3-1 (or the pseudogene TRBV3-2) and TRBJ1-2; D remains unclear. Trimming stripped 1 base from V and 3 bases from J, with 21 bases between. The CDR3 has 18 residues. CDR1 and CDR2 (germline): LGHDT, YNNKEL (reference sequence). In DNA form, the CDR3 reads TGTGCCAGCAGCCAAGTGTTACGGAGGAGATTTATGGACTATGGCTACACCTTC. The encoded protein is CASSQVLRRRFMDYGYTF.

V is TRBV20-1 and J is TRBJ1-1; D gene uncertain. The CDR3 covers 11 residues. CDR1 DFQATT and CDR2 SNEGSKA come from the germline V gene (reference sequence). The V end was cut by 2 bases, the J end by 11 bases, with 12 bases between. CDR3 region: CSARQSDRAFF. The CDR3 nucleotides are TGCAGTGCTAGACAGAGCGATAGGGCTTTCTTT.

V is TRBV2 and J is TRBJ2-7; unclear D gene. The CDR3 runs 14 residues. V was pared by 6 bases and J by 2 bases, with 14 bases between. Germline lookup yields CDR1 SNHLY and CDR2 FYNNEI. CDR3 sequence: CASSPQPQTYEQYF. CDR3 in DNA: TGTGCCAGCAGCCCTCAGCCACAGACCTACGAGCAGTACTTC.